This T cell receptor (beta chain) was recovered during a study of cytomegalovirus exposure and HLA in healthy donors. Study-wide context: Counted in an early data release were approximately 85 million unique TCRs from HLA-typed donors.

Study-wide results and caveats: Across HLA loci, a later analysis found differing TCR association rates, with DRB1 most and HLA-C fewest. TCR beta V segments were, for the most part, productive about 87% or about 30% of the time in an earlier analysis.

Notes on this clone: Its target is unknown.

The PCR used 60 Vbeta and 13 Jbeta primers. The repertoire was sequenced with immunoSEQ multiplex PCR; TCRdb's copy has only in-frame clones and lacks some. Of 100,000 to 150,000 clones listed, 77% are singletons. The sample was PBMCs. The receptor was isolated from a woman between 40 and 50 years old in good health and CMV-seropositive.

The CDR3 reads CASSSGMRLEQFF. For the CDR3, the DNA is TGTGCCAGCAGCTCCGGGATGAGGTTGGAGCAGTTCTTC. The chain has TRBV11-3 and TRBJ2-1; TRBD2 might be the D (5 bases). V was shortened by 4 bases and J by 10 bases, with 14 bases between the two germline ends. In germline, CDR1 is SGHNT, CDR2 YENEEA. This CDR3 contains 13 residues.